This T cell receptor (beta chain) was identified during a study of blood T cell repertoires in COVID-19 (dated by TCRdb to 2018 to 2021). Context from the whole study: Samples covering the acute and convalescent phases of COVID-19 were provided by collaborators in the United States, Italy and Spain. The material from the prospective study consisted of cDNA or gDNA derived from T cells, B-cell-depleted T cells, or PBMCs. The dataset comprised deeply sampled blood TCRbeta repertoires from subjects exposed to, actively infected with, or recovered from COVID-19. The repertoires were released in a freely available public database intended as a resource for research on the immune response to SARS-CoV-2. The samples were drawn from the first 160 participants of the ongoing ImmuneRACE study and from 1,254 subjects provided by 6 global collaborators. A de-identified subject ID, COVID-19 status, age in years and sex were almost always included in the sample metadata. Where available, HLA class I and class II types were taken from metadata supplied by the sample provider and were not determined by assay-based typing.

As for this clone: Its cognate antigen has yet to be identified. No base quality information exists; no much larger clone differs at one position.

The investigation overall reported the following: How much clinical and demographic metadata was included differed by source and by participant, and the metadata was provided uncurated.

The collaborating institutions used their own protocols to collect whole blood in K2EDTA tubes. For TCRbeta analysis, collaborators shipped samples in one of three forms: frozen whole blood, isolated PBMCs, or DNA extracted from either of those sample types. TCRbeta CDR3 regions were amplified from genomic DNA using the immunoSEQ Assay, a bias-controlled multiplex PCR. For the original study's pipeline: The number of nucleated cells in each sample was estimated from the amplification of reference gene primers within the assay. Sequence reads were collapsed and filtered to measure the absolute abundance of every unique TCRbeta CDR3 rearrangement. For each sample, productive Simpson clonality was calculated as the square root of Simpson's diversity index over productive rearrangements. This is the immuneACCESS table as TCRdb keeps it, with only in-frame sequences that have V and J called. A part of the clones is gone; compared with another copy, unresolved V genes explain less than half, and the rest is unexplained. The V and J calls and the clone size are those of that table, but D and trimming were determined from the DNA. The sample includes some 76,000 clones, with roughly 90% observed a single time. Approximately 15% of the sample is taken by the ten largest.

Trimming accounts for 4 bases at V and 0 bases at J, while the number of junction bases matched to no gene is 4. CDR1 is given as SGHRS and CDR2 as YFSETQ, both from the germline V gene. Including the terminal cysteine and phenylalanine, the CDR3 comprises 16 residues. This entry keeps only the CDR3 DNA: 48 bases, framed from base 1. The sequence came from a man older than 75 in a cohort sampled during active COVID-19. This sequence uses TRBV5-1 and TRBJ1-3, with TRBD1 matching 10 junction bases. Sequenced sample: peripheral blood. The CDR3 reads as follows: CASSLRTGGSGNTIYF. The nucleotide sequence reads as follows: TGCGCCAGCAGCCTGAGGACAGGGGGCTCTGGAAACACCATATATTTT.